Each of the 30 T cell receptor beta chains below was sequenced from the same sample in a study of blood T cell repertoires in COVID-19. Libraries were prepared by immunoSEQ multiplex PCR; TCRdb keeps only in-frame clonotypes and omits some of them. The table includes tens of thousands of clones, 75% to 90% detected once. The specimen was peripheral blood. The receptors were sampled from a man aged 45-60 years with active COVID-19.

The J gene is TRBJ2-7, the V gene TRBV10-3, with 9 bases lining up with TRBD1. Trimming cost V 5 bases and J 5 bases; bases outside gene matches: 7. Germline V gene sequence: CDR1 ENHRY, CDR2 SYGVKD. This CDR3 comprises 14 residues. CDR3 nucleotide sequence: TGTGCCATCAGTCCGGGACAGGGACACAACGAGCAGTACTTC. Amino acids: CAISPGQGHNEQYF.

DNA for the CDR3: TGTGCCAGCAGTTTAGCGACGACTAGTTCGGTAGAGCAGTACTTC. Encoded protein: CASSLATTSSVEQYF. The rearrangement links TRBV28 to TRBJ2-7, with a tentative D call TRBD2 (6 bases). Trimming left V 2 bases short and J 7 bases short, with 18 bases between. The CDR3 contains 15 residues. Germline lookup yields CDR1 MDHEN and CDR2 SYDVKM. Complete variable domain (other parts from reference TRBV28 and TRBJ2-7): DVKVTQSSRYLVKRTGEKVFLECVQDMDHENMFWYRQDPGLGLRLIYFSYDVKMKEKGDIPEGYSVSREKKERFSLILESASTNQTSMYLCASSLATTSSVEQYFGPGTRLTVT.

The CDR3 spells CSASAGTGWGKLFF. CDR3 DNA sequence: TGCAGTGCTAGTGCTGGGACAGGGTGGGGAAAACTGTTTTTT. This chain uses TRBV20-1 with TRBJ1-4; TRBD1 agrees at 9 bases. Germline-derived CDR1 and CDR2 are DFQATT and SNEGSKA (reference sequence). This CDR3 has 14 residues. Trimming cost V 3 bases and J 10 bases; bases outside gene matches: 9.

The rearrangement links TRBV5-4 to TRBJ1-4; D not resolved. Between the trimmed V and J ends, which lost 0 bases and 0 bases, there was a span of 9 bases. Germline values: CDR1 SGHNT, CDR2 YYREEE (reference sequence). CDR3 size: 16 residues. CDR3 sequence: CASSLDPLATNEKLFF. For the CDR3, the DNA is TGTGCCAGCAGCTTGGACCCCCTAGCAACTAATGAAAAACTGTTTTTT. Full variable domain (outside the CDR3, taken from reference TRBV5-4 and TRBJ1-4): ETGVTQSPTHLIKTRGQQVTLRCSSQSGHNTVSWYQQALGQGPQFIFQYYREEENGRGNFPPRFSGLQFPNYSSELNVNALELDDSALYLCASSLDPLATNEKLFFGSGTQLSVL.

The CDR3 here is CASSHWNSLNTEAFF. CDR3 nucleotides: TGTGCCAGCAGCCACTGGAACAGTTTGAACACTGAAGCTTTCTTT. The V and J genes are TRBV7-8 and TRBJ1-1; no firm D call. V lost 5 bases, J lost 0 bases, and 13 bases lay in between. Germline V gene lookup returns CDR1 SGHVS and CDR2 FQNEAQ. The CDR3 spans 15 residues.

This clone was detected once. The rearrangement joins TRBV6-5 to TRBJ1-6; 7 bases align to TRBD1. Germline V CDR1 and CDR2: MNHEY, SVGAGI. The CDR3 loop spans 14 amino acids. The J segment lost 7 bases and the V segment lost 2 bases, leaving 2 bases of the junction unmatched. The CDR3 loop reads CASSYRGPNSPLHF. The CDR3 DNA sequence: TGTGCCAGCAGTTACAGGGGGCCCAATTCACCCCTCCACTTT.

V usage is TRBV7-9 and J usage is TRBJ2-3, with a tentative D call TRBD2 (5 bases). The germline V and J ends were trimmed by 7 bases and 2 bases, with 13 bases remaining between them. Looked up from germline, CDR1 is SEHNR and CDR2 is FQNEAQ (reference sequence). This CDR3 has 14 residues. CDR3 loop: CASTNAGSTDTQYF. CDR3 nucleotides: TGTGCCAGCACCAACGCGGGTTCCACAGATACGCAGTATTTT.

A word on this clone: One end of the junction fails to match germline, which may point to a read error. V gene TRBV7-7 combines with J gene TRBJ2-2, with D perhaps TRBD2 (6 bases). The CDR3 loop spans 15 amino acids. From germline, CDR1 is SSHAT and CDR2 FNYEAQ (reference sequence). CDR3 protein: CASSLLGLNTGELFF. CDR3 coding DNA: TGTGCTAGCAGCCTATTGGGACTTAACACCGGGGAGCTGTTTTTT. The full variable domain, its missing parts supplied by reference TRBV7-7 and TRBJ2-2, is GAGVSQSPRYKVTKRGQDVTLRCDPISSHATLYWYQQALGQGPEFLTYFNYEAQPDKSGLPSDRFSAERPEGSISTLTIQRTEQRDSAMYRCASSLLGLNTGELFFGEGSRLTVL.

The chain has TRBV18 and TRBJ2-7; 10 bases agree with TRBD1. The CDR3 totals 15 residues. CDR1 is KGHSH and CDR2 is LQKENI in the germline V gene. Unmatched junction bases numbered 8, after V lost 8 bases and J lost 1 base. In nucleotides, the CDR3 is TGTGCCAGCGCCTACAGACAGGGGGCATCCTACGAGCAGTACTTC. Encoded protein: CASAYRQGASYEQYF.

This chain connects TRBV27 to TRBJ2-3; D is undetermined. Germline CDR1 reads MNHEY; CDR2 reads SMNVEV (reference sequence). The ends were cut back, 5 bases at V and 0 bases at J, with 9 bases in the middle. The CDR3 contains 14 residues. CDR3 residues: CASSRQISTDTQYF. For the CDR3, the DNA is TGTGCCAGCAGTCGCCAGATTAGCACAGATACGCAGTATTTT.

This clone has only one observation. The chain joins TRBV5-1 to TRBJ2-2; 10 nucleotides agree with TRBD1. CDR3 length equals 14 residues. V trimming: 3 bases; J trimming: 4 bases; junction bases outside the gene matches: 0. Germline CDR1 is SGHRS and CDR2 is YFSETQ. As DNA, the CDR3 is TGCGCCAGCAGCTGGACAGGGGGCACCGGGGAGCTGTTTTTT. Protein product: CASSWTGGTGELFF.

The chain has TRBV19 and TRBJ2-4; D gene ambiguous. The CDR3 is 15 amino acids. The V end lost 3 bases, the J end lost 0 bases, and 9 bases lay between the germline ends. Per the germline V gene, CDR1 is LNHDA and CDR2 is SQIVND (reference sequence). The CDR3 sequence is CASSIPNPAKNIQYF. In DNA, the CDR3 is TGTGCCAGTAGTATCCCTAATCCAGCCAAAAACATTCAGTACTTC. Full variable domain (rest looked up from reference TRBV19 and TRBJ2-4): DGGITQSPKYLFRKEGQNVTLSCEQNLNHDAMYWYRQDPGQGLRLIYYSQIVNDFQKGDIAEGYSVSREKKESFPLTVTSAQKNPTAFYLCASSIPNPAKNIQYFGAGTRLSVL.

The chain carries TRBV5-4 and TRBJ2-7; TRBD2 matches 10 bases. Germline-derived CDR1 and CDR2 are SGHNT and YYREEE (reference sequence). The CDR3 length is 15 residues. The ends lost 2 bases at V and 3 bases at J; junction bases unmatched: 5. The chain's CDR3 is CASSFERGGIYEQYF. DNA for the CDR3: TGTGCCAGCAGCTTTGAGCGGGGGGGAATCTACGAGCAGTACTTC.

This chain joins TRBV10-3 and TRBJ2-5; 10 nucleotides match TRBD2. Germline V gives CDR1 ENHRY, CDR2 SYGVKD. The CDR3 is 16 amino acids. With 6 bases clipped from V and 4 bases from J, the junction kept 11 bases outside the gene matches. The CDR3 is CAIRPGGSGRGETQYF. The CDR3 bases are TGTGCCATCAGACCCGGGGGGAGCGGGAGGGGAGAGACCCAGTACTTC.

The V gene is TRBV19, the J gene TRBJ2-7, with TRBD1 identical over 8 bases. This CDR3 is built from 15 residues. After removal of 5 bases from V and 6 bases from J, the junction contained 12 bases not matched to a gene. In germline, CDR1 is LNHDA, CDR2 SQIVND (reference sequence). CDR3 in amino acids: CASSFYPRGLSEQYF. As DNA, the CDR3 is TGTGCCAGTAGTTTTTACCCCAGGGGGCTGAGCGAGCAGTACTTC.

This chain uses TRBV5-1 with TRBJ2-5; TRBD2 agrees at 15 bases. Germline loops: CDR1 SGHRS, CDR2 YFSETQ. J lost 4 bases, V lost 4 bases, and 5 bases had no gene match. This CDR3 is built from 16 residues. Here the CDR3 reads CASSMGTSGRPETQYF. The CDR3 DNA reads TGCGCCAGCAGCATGGGGACTAGCGGGAGGCCAGAGACCCAGTACTTC.

CDR3 amino acids: CASIRDLDRGYSPLHF. CDR3 bases: TGTGCCAGCATACGGGACCTAGACAGGGGGTATTCACCCCTCCACTTT. The chain uses TRBV2 and TRBJ1-6; 9 positions agree with TRBD1. Trimming cost V 7 bases and J 8 bases; bases outside gene matches: 12. The CDR3 is 16 amino acids. The germline CDR1 and CDR2 sequences are SNHLY and FYNNEI.

The V and J genes are TRBV21-1 and TRBJ2-2; the D segment call TRBD1 is taken from the table without a DNA check. TRBV21-1 has pseudogene status. The CDR3 length is 15 residues. The CDR3 DNA reads as TGTGCCAGGCCTTGTGGACAGGGTGGGACCGGGGAGCTGTTTTTT. Its protein product is CARPCGQGGTGELFF.

This chain uses TRBV6-5 with TRBJ2-1; D is possibly TRBD1 (5 bases). Looked up from germline, CDR1 is MNHEY and CDR2 is SVGAGI. V dropped 6 bases and J dropped 4 bases, with 13 bases sitting between them. The CDR3 is made up of 14 amino acids. Here the CDR3 reads CASRPGQDYNEQFF. DNA for the CDR3: TGTGCCAGCAGACCAGGACAAGATTACAATGAGCAGTTCTTC.

The CDR3 DNA reads TGTGCCAGCAGTTCCTCGACAGGGGACCAGCCCCAGCATTTT. Protein product: CASSSSTGDQPQHF. V and J are TRBV6-2 or TRBV6-3 and TRBJ1-5; 8 bases fit TRBD1. V was clipped by 4 bases and J by 7 bases; unmatched bases: 6. Germline assignment: CDR1 MNHEY and CDR2 SVGEGT. CDR3 length equals 14 residues.

The chain carries TRBV27 and TRBJ2-2, with a weak D call TRBD1 (5 bases). This CDR3 contains 16 residues. Germline CDR1 is MNHEY and CDR2 is SMNVEV (reference sequence). V was shortened by 0 bases and J by 7 bases, with 15 bases between the two germline ends. The CDR3 sequence is CASSLSSIVGVGELFF. The CDR3 coding sequence is TGTGCCAGCAGTTTATCGTCCATTGTAGGGGTCGGGGAGCTGTTTTTT.

V usage is TRBV7-9 and J usage is TRBJ1-4; D is perhaps TRBD1 (5 bases). This CDR3 is 15 amino acids long. The germline CDR1 and CDR2 sequences are SEHNR and FQNEAQ (reference sequence). V lost 1 base and J 8 bases, leaving 14 bases between the germline ends. The CDR3 loop is CASSLVGQGGEKLFF. CDR3 nucleotides: TGTGCCAGCAGCTTAGTAGGGCAGGGAGGCGAAAAACTGTTTTTT.

The chain couples TRBV27 to TRBJ1-1, with unresolved D. This CDR3 has 14 amino acids. From germline, CDR1 is MNHEY and CDR2 SMNVEV (reference sequence). Trimming took 7 bases from V and 8 from J, leaving 20 bases between them. CDR3 nucleotide sequence: TGTGCCAGCACCGCCGCCGGGTCTCCTAAGGAAGCTTTCTTT. Translated, it gives CASTAAGSPKEAFF.

This clone has more than one count but fewer than ten. This chain joins TRBV7-2 and TRBJ1-3, with D maybe TRBD1 (6 bases). V was trimmed by 7 bases and J by 0 bases, leaving 13 bases between them. The CDR3 has 15 amino acids. Germline CDR1 SGHTA, CDR2 FQGNSA. The CDR3 sequence: CASTGGPSSGNTIYF. The CDR3 DNA follows: TGTGCCAGCACGGGGGGGCCTAGCTCTGGAAACACCATATATTTT.

This chain connects TRBV5-6 to TRBJ1-1; 9 nucleotides match TRBD1. The germline V gene has CDR1 SGHDT and CDR2 YYEEEE. This CDR3 is built from 16 residues. Unmatched junction bases numbered 8, after V lost 0 bases and J lost 5 bases. DNA for the CDR3: TGTGCCAGCAGCTTGGTCCCGGGACAGGGTAATACTGAAGCTTTCTTT. Translated, it gives CASSLVPGQGNTEAFF.

This chain joins TRBV27 and TRBJ2-3, with 15 bases identical to TRBD2. Germline V gene sequence: CDR1 MNHEY, CDR2 SMNVEV (reference sequence). The CDR3 runs to 17 residues. Germline trimming cut 4 bases from V and 2 bases from J; bases unmatched to any gene: 4. The CDR3 loop reads CASSSGTSGRPTDTQYF. The CDR3, as DNA: TGTGCCAGCAGTTCAGGGACTAGCGGGAGGCCCACAGATACGCAGTATTTT.

The chain links TRBV14 to TRBJ2-5; TRBD2 is a possible D gene (6 bases). Germline V CDR1 and CDR2: SGHDN, FVKESK. V was shortened by 4 bases and J by 2 bases, with 14 bases between the two germline ends. CDR3 length equals 15 residues. The DNA of the CDR3 is TGTGCCAGCAGCCCCCTCGTGGGGGGTCAAGAGACCCAGTACTTC. Translated: CASSPLVGGQETQYF.

This sequence joins TRBV18 and TRBJ1-1; 7 bases match TRBD1. Trimming took 3 bases from V and 5 from J; bases not matched to a gene: 3. Germline V gives CDR1 KGHSH, CDR2 LQKENI. CDR3 length: 13 amino acids. The CDR3 protein is CASSPTGDTEAFF. The CDR3 DNA reads TGTGCCAGCTCACCTACAGGGGATACTGAAGCTTTCTTT.

The chain combines TRBV5-6 with TRBJ1-1; unclear D gene. The CDR3 runs 14 residues. V was shortened by 4 bases and J by 5 bases, with 15 bases between the two germline ends. The V gene's germline CDR1 is SGHDT and CDR2 YYEEEE. The CDR3 DNA reads as TGTGCCAGCAGCCTAAATCGACGCGGGACTGAAGCTTTCTTT. Amino acid sequence: CASSLNRRGTEAFF.

This clone was recorded only once. The CDR3 spells CASSSPRAATNEKLFF. The CDR3 nucleotides read TGTGCCAGCAGCTCCCCCAGGGCCGCAACTAATGAAAAACTGTTTTTT. The V call is TRBV5-5, the J call TRBJ1-4; D is perhaps TRBD1 (5 bases). The germline CDR1 and CDR2 sequences are SGHKS and YYEKEE (reference sequence). V was cut by 3 bases and J by 0 bases, with 12 bases left in between. The CDR3 runs to 16 residues.